The 10 T cell receptor beta chains reported below all come from one sample, sequenced in a study of blood T cell repertoires in COVID-19. The protocol was immunoSEQ multiplex PCR, while the TCRdb copy is restricted to in-frame clones and leaves out a portion. Of some 700,000 clones in the sample, around 89% were seen once. Input material: peripheral blood. The receptors stem from a woman aged 18-29 years with acute or convalescent COVID-19.

The chain joins TRBV7-2 to TRBJ2-7; tentative D call: TRBD1 (5 bases). CDR1 is SGHTA, CDR2 FQGNSA, per germline. Trimming cost V 8 bases and J 5 bases, with 16 bases left between them. CDR3 size: 13 residues. The CDR3 loop is CASQGFPLHEQYF. CDR3 DNA sequence: TGTGCCAGCCAGGGATTTCCCCTCCACGAGCAGTACTTC.

This sequence joins TRBV30 and TRBJ1-2, with D unresolved. This CDR3 is 10 amino acids long. Germline-derived CDR1 and CDR2 are GTSNPN and SVGIG (reference sequence). Trimming stripped 8 bases from V and 2 bases from J, with 6 bases between. Written as DNA, the CDR3 is TGTGCCGCAGAAAACTATGGCTACACCTTC. Translated: CAAENYGYTF.

The V gene is TRBV18, the J gene TRBJ2-3, with TRBD1 matching over 7 bases. This CDR3 has 12 amino acids. V trimming: 4 bases; J trimming: 5 bases; junction bases outside the gene matches: 0. Per the germline V gene, CDR1 is KGHSH and CDR2 is LQKENI. CDR3 nucleotide sequence: TGTGCCAGCTCACGGACAGGAGATACGCAGTATTTT. Translating it yields CASSRTGDTQYF.

J is TRBJ1-2 and V is TRBV5-4, with D tentatively TRBD1 (6 bases). Trimming took 4 bases from V and 7 from J, leaving 20 bases between them. The length of the CDR3 is 15 residues. Germline values: CDR1 SGHNT, CDR2 YYREEE (reference sequence). CDR3 residues: CASSGGGRVGSGYTF. CDR3 nucleotides: TGTGCCAGCAGCGGGGGGGGCAGGGTAGGATCTGGCTACACCTTC.

The chain carries TRBV2 and TRBJ1-4; maybe TRBD1 (5 bases). The V end was cut by 7 bases, the J end by 7 bases, with 16 bases between. The CDR3 has 14 amino acids. The germline V gene has CDR1 SNHLY and CDR2 FYNNEI. CDR3 nucleotide sequence: TGTGCCAGCATTCCGGACAACTGGAGTGAAAAACTGTTTTTT. As protein: CASIPDNWSEKLFF.

V and J are TRBV13 and TRBJ2-7, with D perhaps TRBD2 (6 bases). CDR3 length: 14 residues. Trimming shortened V by 5 bases and J by 7 bases, and 18 bases separated the two germline ends. The germline V gene has CDR1 PRHDT and CDR2 FYEKMQ (reference sequence). This CDR3 reads CASSAPGTSVEQYF. The CDR3, as DNA: TGTGCCAGCAGCGCACCCGGGACTTCCGTTGAGCAGTACTTC. Complete variable domain (other parts from reference TRBV13 and TRBJ2-7): AAGVIQSPRHLIKEKRETATLKCYPIPRHDTVYWYQQGPGQDPQFLISFYEKMQSDKGSIPDRFSAQQFSDYHSELNMSSLELGDSALYFCASSAPGTSVEQYFGPGTRLTVT.

V usage is TRBV6-1 and J usage is TRBJ2-5; 7 bases agree with TRBD2. This CDR3 has 17 amino acids. V gave up 0 bases and J gave up 5 bases; unmatched junction bases: 12. Germline V gene sequence: CDR1 MNHNS, CDR2 SASEGT. The DNA for the CDR3 is TGTGCCAGCAGTGAAGCGCGAACGGGGGGTATACGGGAGACCCAGTACTTC. Encoded protein: CASSEARTGGIRETQYF.

The rearrangement joins TRBV30 to TRBJ1-4, with unresolved D. Germline V gene sequence: CDR1 GTSNPN, CDR2 SVGIG (reference sequence). V was trimmed by 2 bases and J by 0 bases, leaving 7 bases between them. The CDR3 is made up of 14 amino acids. CDR3 bases: TGTGCCTGGAGTCGGGGAGCAACTAATGAAAAACTGTTTTTT. This translates into CAWSRGATNEKLFF. The full variable domain, completed using reference TRBV30 and TRBJ1-4, is SQTIHQWPATLVQPVGSPLSLECTVEGTSNPNLYWYRQAAGRGLQLLFYSVGIGQISSEVPQNLSASRPQDRQFILSSKKLLLSDSGFYLCAWSRGATNEKLFFGSGTQLSVL.

The chain carries TRBV4-3 and TRBJ2-2; 12 bases match TRBD2. The CDR3 length is 17 residues. Germline values: CDR1 LGHNA, CDR2 YSLEER. Trimming cost V 5 bases and J 5 bases; bases outside gene matches: 9. For the CDR3, the DNA is TGCGCCAGCAGCTCCCAACCGACTAGCGGGGGTACCGGGGAGCTGTTTTTT. Its translation: CASSSQPTSGGTGELFF.

The chain couples TRBV6-4 to TRBJ1-2; D gene uncertain. The CDR3 sequence is 12 residues long. Trimming took off 2 bases at V and 4 bases at J, with 5 bases between the two ends. The germline V gene has CDR1 MRHNA and CDR2 SNTAGT. CDR3 DNA: TGTGCCAGCAGTGACGAGGCCTATGGCTACACCTTC. As protein: CASSDEAYGYTF.